A single count supports the clone carrying this T cell receptor beta chain. This sample is drawn from a study of cytomegalovirus exposure and HLA in healthy donors. The overall study: Among the roughly 400 genotyped donors, around 81% were placed in the Caucasian-associated ancestry cluster.

The PCR employed 60 Vbeta primers together with 13 Jbeta primers. Sequencing used immunoSEQ multiplex PCR; TCRdb keeps in-frame clones, though not all of them. Altogether roughly 190,000 clones are present, roughly four fifths being singletons, with the ten largest covering roughly 1.6%. The CDR3 has 17 amino acids. Trimming cost V 1 base and J 0 bases; bases outside gene matches: 7. Germline values: CDR1 SQVTM, CDR2 ANQGSEA. The genes are TRBV29-1 and TRBJ2-3; TRBD2 aligns across 10 bases. The TCR comes from a woman between 18 and 30 years old in good health and CMV-seronegative. Sequenced material: PBMCs. CDR3 region: CSVEGQLAGRSTDTQYF. The CDR3 DNA reads as TGCAGCGTTGAAGGGCAACTAGCGGGGAGAAGCACAGATACGCAGTATTTT.